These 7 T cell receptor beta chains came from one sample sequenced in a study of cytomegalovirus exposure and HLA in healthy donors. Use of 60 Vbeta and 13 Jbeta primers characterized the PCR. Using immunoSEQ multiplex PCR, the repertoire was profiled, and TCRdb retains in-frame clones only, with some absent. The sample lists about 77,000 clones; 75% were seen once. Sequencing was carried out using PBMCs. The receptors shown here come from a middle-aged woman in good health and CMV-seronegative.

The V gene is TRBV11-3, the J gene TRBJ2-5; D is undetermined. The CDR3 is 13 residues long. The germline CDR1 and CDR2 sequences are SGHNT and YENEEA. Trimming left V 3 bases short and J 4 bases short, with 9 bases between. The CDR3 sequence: CASSLRIGETQYF. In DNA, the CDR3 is TGTGCCAGCAGCTTGCGAATCGGAGAGACCCAGTACTTC. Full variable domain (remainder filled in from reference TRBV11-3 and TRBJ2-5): EAGVVQSPRYKIIEKKQPVAFWCNPISGHNTLYWYLQNLGQGPELLIRYENEEAVDDSQLPKDRFSAERLKGVDSTLKIQPAELGDSAVYLCASSLRIGETQYFGPGTRLLVL.

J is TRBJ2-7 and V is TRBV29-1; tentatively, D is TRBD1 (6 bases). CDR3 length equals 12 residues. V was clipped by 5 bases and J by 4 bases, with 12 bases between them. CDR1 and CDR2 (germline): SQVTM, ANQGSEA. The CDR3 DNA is TGCAGCGTTCTACAGGGAAAGTACGAGCAGTACTTC. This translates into CSVLQGKYEQYF.

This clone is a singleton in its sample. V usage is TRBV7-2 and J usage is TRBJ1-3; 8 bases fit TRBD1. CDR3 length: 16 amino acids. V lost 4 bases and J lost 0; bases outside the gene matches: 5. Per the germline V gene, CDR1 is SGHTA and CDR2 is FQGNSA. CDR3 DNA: TGTGCCAGCAGCTCAGGGGGCCCGATCTCTGGAAACACCATATATTTT. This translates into CASSSGGPISGNTIYF.

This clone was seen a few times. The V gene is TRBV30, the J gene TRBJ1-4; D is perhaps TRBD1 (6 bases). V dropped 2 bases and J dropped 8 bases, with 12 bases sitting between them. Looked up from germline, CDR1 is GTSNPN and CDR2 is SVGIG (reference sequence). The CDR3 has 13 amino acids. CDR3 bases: TGTGCCTGGAGTCATTTTACAGGGGAAAAACTGTTTTTT. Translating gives CAWSHFTGEKLFF.

This CDR3 is CASSLRSEFGYEQYF. CDR3 in DNA: TGTGCCAGCAGCTTACGATCGGAGTTTGGCTACGAGCAGTACTTC. The rearrangement links TRBV7-2 to TRBJ2-7, with D unresolved. Trimming took 2 bases from V and 3 from J, leaving 14 bases between them. The CDR3 has 15 residues. Germline loops: CDR1 SGHTA, CDR2 FQGNSA.

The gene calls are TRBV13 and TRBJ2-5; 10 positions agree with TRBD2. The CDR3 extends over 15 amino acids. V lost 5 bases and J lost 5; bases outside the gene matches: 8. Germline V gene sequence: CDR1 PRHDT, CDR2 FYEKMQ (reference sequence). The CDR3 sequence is CASSRPGTSVETQYF. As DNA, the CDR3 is TGTGCCAGCAGCCGACCAGGGACTAGCGTGGAGACCCAGTACTTC.

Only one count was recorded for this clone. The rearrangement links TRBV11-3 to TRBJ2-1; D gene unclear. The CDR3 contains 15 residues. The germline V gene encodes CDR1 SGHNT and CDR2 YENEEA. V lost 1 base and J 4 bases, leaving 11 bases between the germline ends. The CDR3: CASSLGRALYNEQFF. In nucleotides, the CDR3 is TGTGCCAGCAGCTTAGGCCGCGCCCTTTACAATGAGCAGTTCTTC.